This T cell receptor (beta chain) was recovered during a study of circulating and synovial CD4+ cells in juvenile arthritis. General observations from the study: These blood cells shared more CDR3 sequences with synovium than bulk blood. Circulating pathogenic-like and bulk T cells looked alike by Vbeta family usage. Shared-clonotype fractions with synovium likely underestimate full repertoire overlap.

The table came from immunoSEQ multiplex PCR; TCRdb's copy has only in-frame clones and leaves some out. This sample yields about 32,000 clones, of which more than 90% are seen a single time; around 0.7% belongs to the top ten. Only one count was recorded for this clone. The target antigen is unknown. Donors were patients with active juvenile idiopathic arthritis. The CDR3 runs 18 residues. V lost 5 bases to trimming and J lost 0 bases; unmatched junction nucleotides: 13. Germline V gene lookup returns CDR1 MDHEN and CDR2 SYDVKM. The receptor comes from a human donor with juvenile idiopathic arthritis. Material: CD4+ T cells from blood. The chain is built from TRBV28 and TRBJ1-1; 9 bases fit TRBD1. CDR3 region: CASSAPGTGNLMNTEAFF. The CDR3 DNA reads TGTGCCAGCAGTGCCCCCGGGACAGGGAATTTAATGAACACTGAAGCTTTCTTT.